This TCR beta chain was profiled in a study of CD8+ T cells in alopecia areata. Study-wide context: Patients took tofacitinib for 6 to 18 months, followed by 6 drug-free months.

The ends were cut back, 0 bases at V and 8 bases at J, with 7 bases in the middle. Germline V CDR1 and CDR2: GTSNPN, SVGIG (reference sequence). This CDR3 has 11 residues. This clone has just one count. Its antigen is not known. Starting from PBMCs, sorting isolated CD4+ and CD8+ T cells. Following extraction, RNA underwent reverse transcription to cDNA, which served as the sequencing template. The protocol was immunoSEQ multiplex PCR, while the TCRdb copy is restricted to in-frame clones and leaves out a portion. Here the sample spans over 120,000 clones, about 51% being singletons. Findings and caveats of the study: Whereas mice showed it more clearly, TCR sharing across patients was murkier, possibly because of HLA.

The chain carries TRBV30 and TRBJ1-2, with D unresolved. The sequences come from CD4+ T cells sorted from blood, collected at week 0. This receptor was identified in a human donor with alopecia areata. For the CDR3, the DNA is TGTGCCTGGAGTGTAATTAAAGGCTACACCTTC. It codes for CAWSVIKGYTF.